These T cell receptor beta chains were read from a single sample in a study of graft-versus-host responses after intestinal transplantation. The protocol was immunoSEQ multiplex PCR, while the TCRdb copy is restricted to in-frame clones and leaves out a portion. Here the sample spans 60,000 to 80,000 clones, 90% being singletons. These TCRs are of unknown antigen specificity. Source: unstimulated CD8+ T cells sorted from spleen or lymph node cells, taken before intestinal transplant. These receptors all stem from a human donor who received an intestinal transplant. Both conserved end residues are part of each CDR3. The D gene is left open where the match is weak. Part of the rows lack a size; the others show once, few, many or a class for expanded clones.

clone_size j_call d_call v_call cdr3_nt cdr3_aa
NA TRBJ2-1 TRBD1 TRBV2 TGTGCCAGCAGTCTGGTTGGGGACAGACCTTACAATGAGCAGTTCTTC CASSLVGDRPYNEQFF
NA TRBJ2-7 TRBD1 TRBV27 TGTGCCAGCAGTCACGGACAGGGAGCCTACGGGCAGTACTTC CASSHGQGAYGQYF
NA TRBJ2-1 NA TRBV27 TGTGCCAGCAGTCCCCAATACAATGAGCAGTTCTTC CASSPQYNEQFF
NA TRBJ2-7 TRBD1 TRBV5-1 TGCGCCAGCAGCTTGGGGACAGGGGGGGAGGAGCAGTACTTC CASSLGTGGEEQYF
NA TRBJ2-5 TRBD1 TRBV2 TGTGCCAGCAGTGAAACTATAGACTCCGGGACAGGGGTTCAAGAGACCCAGTACTTC CASSETIDSGTGVQETQYF
NA TRBJ1-5 NA TRBV9 TGTGCCAGCAGCGAGGGAGGGCTTGCTCAGCCCCAGCATTTT CASSEGGLAQPQHF
once TRBJ2-7 NA TRBV7-6 TGTGCCAGCAGCCATGACAGCTCCTACGAGCAGTACTTC CASSHDSSYEQYF
NA TRBJ2-7 TRBD2 TRBV15 TGTGCCACCAGCAGAGATTCGGGGGGAGAGGGGATGAACGAGCAGTACTTC CATSRDSGGEGMNEQYF
NA TRBJ1-1 TRBD1 TRBV7-8 TGTGCCAGCAGCTTAGCCGTGTTCTTGGGGACAGGGCTCCCTGGAGAAGAAGCTTTCTTT CASSLAVFLGTGLPGEEAFF
NA TRBJ1-2 TRBD1 TRBV5-1 TGCGCCAGCAGCGACCACAGGGGGCGTAGGAATGGCTACACCTTC CASSDHRGRRNGYTF
NA TRBJ2-3 TRBD2 TRBV5-1 TGCGCCAGCAGCTTGCTAGCGGGGGATGACACAGATACGCAGTATTTT CASSLLAGDDTDTQYF
NA TRBJ2-7 NA TRBV27 TGTGCCAGCAGTCCCGACAGTCGCGGCTACGAGCAGTACTTC CASSPDSRGYEQYF
NA TRBJ2-2 NA TRBV7-7 TGTGCTAGCAGCTTCGAACTGGGGGAGGACACCGGGGAGCTGTTTTTT CASSFELGEDTGELFF
NA TRBJ2-1 NA TRBV12-5 TGTGCTAGTGGTTTGGGGGGGGATATGGGAAATGAGCAGTTCTTC CASGLGGDMGNEQFF
NA TRBJ1-5 NA TRBV7-8 TGTGCCAGCAGCTTGTGGAGTTGGGATCAGCCCCAGCATTTT CASSLWSWDQPQHF
NA TRBJ2-3 NA TRBV6-5 TGTGCCAGCAGAAACAGCCATACGCAGTATTTT CASRNSHTQYF
NA TRBJ1-4 NA TRBV29-1 TGCAGCGTTGAACAGGGTCGGGGGGAAAAACTGTTTTTT CSVEQGRGEKLFF
NA TRBJ2-1 NA TRBV5-6 TGTGCCAGCAGCTTGGGGGTTGGGGCCAATGAGCAGTTCTTC CASSLGVGANEQFF
NA TRBJ1-1 NA TRBV6-6 TGTGCCGCACGGGACTATAACACTGAAGCTTTCTTT CAARDYNTEAFF
NA TRBJ1-1 NA TRBV6-1 TGTGCCAGCAGTGAACCGGGGGGCTACACTGAAGCTTTCTTT CASSEPGGYTEAFF
once TRBJ1-1 NA TRBV7-3 TGTGCCAGCAGCTTAACAGGAGGCACTGAAGCTTTCTTT CASSLTGGTEAFF
NA TRBJ1-5 NA TRBV9 TGTGCCAGCAGCGTCGAGGCGGGGTTCCAGCCCCAGCATTTT CASSVEAGFQPQHF
NA TRBJ1-2 TRBD1 TRBV5-6 TGTGCCAGCAGCTTGGCCGGGACAGACTATGGCTACACCTTC CASSLAGTDYGYTF
NA TRBJ2-2 NA TRBV13 TGTGCCAGCAGCTCCCCCCTGGGGGAGCTGTTTTTT CASSSPLGELFF
NA TRBJ2-1 TRBD2 TRBV10-3 TGTGCCATCAAGGGGACTAGCGGGGGGCCTAGCTCCTACAATGAGCAGTTCTTC CAIKGTSGGPSSYNEQFF
NA TRBJ2-7 NA TRBV5-1 TGCGCCAGCAGCACATTTGGGGGGGGCGGGAACGAGCAGTACTTC CASSTFGGGGNEQYF
NA TRBJ1-1 TRBD1 TRBV19 TGTGCCAGTAGTATTGGGGGGACAGGGGCCACTGAAGCTTTCTTT CASSIGGTGATEAFF
NA TRBJ2-1 TRBD2 TRBV11-2 TGTGCCAGCAGCCTAATAGCGGGGGGAGGCGATGAGCAGTTCTTC CASSLIAGGGDEQFF
NA TRBJ1-1 TRBD1 TRBV19 TGTGCCAGTAGCCAAAACCCGGGACAGGGGAACACTGAAGCTTTCTTT CASSQNPGQGNTEAFF